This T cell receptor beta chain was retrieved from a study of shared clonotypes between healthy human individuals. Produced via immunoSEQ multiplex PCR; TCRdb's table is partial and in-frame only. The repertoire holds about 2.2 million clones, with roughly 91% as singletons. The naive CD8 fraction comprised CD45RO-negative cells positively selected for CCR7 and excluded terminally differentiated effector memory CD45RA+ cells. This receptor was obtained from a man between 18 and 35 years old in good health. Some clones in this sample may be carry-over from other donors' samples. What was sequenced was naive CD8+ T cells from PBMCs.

The CDR3 DNA reads TGCAGCGCCGAAGGGGATTACCCCGAAGCTTTCTTT. Translating it yields CSAEGDYPEAFF. The V and J genes are TRBV29-1 and TRBJ1-1; possibly TRBD1 for D (5 bases). CDR1 is SQVTM, CDR2 ANQGSEA, per germline. Trimming took off 7 bases at V and 8 bases at J, with 17 bases between the two ends. The CDR3 runs 12 residues.